There are a few counts of the clone carrying this T cell receptor beta chain. What it binds is unknown. The sample has other DNA sequences that encode this CDR3 too. The CDR3 extends over 13 amino acids. Germline loops: CDR1 GTSNPN, CDR2 SVGIG (reference sequence). Trimming cost V 5 bases and J 1 base; bases outside gene matches: 3. Sampling consisted of one heparinised blood draw per donor, averaging approximately 100 mL. Expressed TCRB transcripts got sequenced, as all isolated RNA was reverse transcribed. Sequenced by immunoSEQ multiplex PCR; TCRdb stores in-frame clones only, minus some. The sample contains about 350,000 clones, about 20% of which appear only once. These data come from a study of beta chain features in type 1 diabetes. Findings of the study overall: Amplification by PCR could prefer shorter templates, with the same effect in patients and controls.

The rearrangement links TRBV30 to TRBJ1-1; 8 bases fit TRBD1. The source is a woman between 18 and 29 years old in good health. The sample comprised naive CD4+ T cells from blood. The CDR3 protein is CAWGGQANTEAFF. CDR3 nucleotide sequence: TGTGCCTGGGGGGGACAGGCGAACACTGAAGCTTTCTTT. The full variable domain, its missing parts supplied by reference TRBV30 and TRBJ1-1, is SQTIHQWPATLVQPVGSPLSLECTVEGTSNPNLYWYRQAAGRGLQLLFYSVGIGQISSEVPQNLSASRPQDRQFILSSKKLLLSDSGFYLCAWGGQANTEAFFGQGTRLTVV.